Following are 13 T cell receptor beta chains from one sample sequenced in a study of blood T cell repertoires in COVID-19. TCRdb's copy holds only in-frame clones and misses some; the assay was immunoSEQ multiplex PCR. Of more than 95,000 clones listed, 89% are singletons. The sequenced sample consisted of peripheral blood. The receptors originated from a woman in her fifties or sixties with acute or convalescent COVID-19.

J is TRBJ2-5 and V is TRBV24-1, with TRBD2 identical over 10 bases. The V gene's germline CDR1 is KGHDR and CDR2 SFDVKD. V was clipped by 6 bases and J by 5 bases; unmatched bases: 8. The CDR3 has 15 residues. DNA of the CDR3: TGTGCCACCAGTAGCGGGAGGGCCCTATTGGAGACCCAGTACTTC. Encoded protein: CATSSGRALLETQYF.

This clone was picked up one time. This chain links TRBV19 with TRBJ1-4; D is undetermined. Trimming stripped 8 bases from V and 6 bases from J, with 22 bases between. The germline V gene has CDR1 LNHDA and CDR2 SQIVND (reference sequence). This CDR3 contains 16 residues. For the CDR3, the DNA is TGTGCCAGTCAGCGGGTGGGCGCGAGACTTTATGAAAAACTGTTTTTT. Amino acid sequence: CASQRVGARLYEKLFF.

The chain recombines TRBV7-8 with TRBJ1-3; no definite D call. Germline CDR1 reads SGHVS; CDR2 reads FQNEAQ. The V and J ends lost 4 bases and 3 bases respectively, with 16 bases between them. The CDR3 is 16 amino acids. CDR3 loop: CASSYGPGIGGNTIYF. In nucleotides, the CDR3 is TGTGCCAGCAGCTACGGACCGGGAATAGGTGGAAACACCATATATTTT.

The chain joins TRBV7-9 to TRBJ2-7; 10 nucleotides line up with TRBD1. With V trimmed by 3 bases and J by 1 base, 6 bases remained unmatched. The CDR3 is made up of 16 amino acids. Germline-derived CDR1 and CDR2 are SEHNR and FQNEAQ (reference sequence). CDR3 bases: TGTGCCAGCAGCTTCCAGCCGGGACAGGGGTCCTACGAGCAGTACTTC. It yields the protein CASSFQPGQGSYEQYF.

Here the CDR3 DNA reads TGTGCCAGCAGTTTAAGAAGCGGGAGATTTGCCGGGGAGCTGTTTTTT. Translated: CASSLRSGRFAGELFF. The rearrangement links TRBV28 to TRBJ2-2, with TRBD2 identical over 8 bases. This CDR3 is 16 amino acids long. V trimming: 2 bases; J trimming: 6 bases; junction bases outside the gene matches: 8. Germline loops: CDR1 MDHEN, CDR2 SYDVKM.

The gene calls are TRBV11-3 and TRBJ2-1; 14 nucleotides align to TRBD2. In germline, CDR1 is SGHNT, CDR2 YENEEA. Unmatched junction bases numbered 7, after V lost 1 base and J lost 11 bases. This CDR3 is 16 amino acids long. CDR3 DNA: TGTGCCAGCAGCTTAGTTGGACTAGCGGGAGGTTCCCAGCAGTTCTTC. Translated: CASSLVGLAGGSQQFF.

V usage is TRBV3-1 (or the pseudogene TRBV3-2) and J usage is TRBJ2-7, with no clear D. The CDR3 extends over 13 amino acids. Per the germline V gene, CDR1 is LGHDT and CDR2 is YNNKEL (reference sequence). Trimming cost V 4 bases and J 0 bases, with 7 bases left between them. DNA for the CDR3: TGTGCCAGCAGCCGTGACTCCTCCTACGAGCAGTACTTC. This encodes CASSRDSSYEQYF.

The chain has TRBV5-1 and TRBJ1-4; possibly TRBD1 for D (5 bases). This CDR3 region has 15 residues. Germline loops: CDR1 SGHRS, CDR2 YFSETQ. Deletions cut 5 bases from V and 1 base from J, with 12 bases between. The CDR3 region has the DNA TGCGCCAGCAGTCGTCAGGGAGGAACTAATGAAAAACTGTTTTTT. The encoded protein is CASSRQGGTNEKLFF. Variable domain in full (rest from reference TRBV5-1 and TRBJ1-4): KAGVTQTPRYLIKTRGQQVTLSCSPISGHRSVSWYQQTPGQGLQFLFEYFSETQRNKGNFPGRFSGRQFSNSRSEMNVSTLELGDSALYLCASSRQGGTNEKLFFGSGTQLSVL.

The chain couples TRBV4-1 to TRBJ1-1; 7 bases match TRBD1. The V segment lost 1 base and the J segment 1 base; nucleotides outside the gene matches: 3. The CDR3 is 15 residues long. Germline loops: CDR1 MGHRA, CDR2 YSYEKL. The CDR3 DNA sequence: TGCGCCAGCAGCCAAGTCGGGACAGCGAACACTGAAGCTTTCTTT. Its protein product is CASSQVGTANTEAFF.

The chain carries TRBV19 and TRBJ1-2; TRBD1 is a possible D gene (5 bases). The CDR3 sequence is 16 residues long. The V end was cut by 3 bases, the J end by 0 bases, with 14 bases between. Germline assignment: CDR1 LNHDA and CDR2 SQIVND (reference sequence). The DNA for the CDR3 is TGTGCCAGTAGTATCGGTACCCGGGGGACTAACTATGGCTACACCTTC. Protein: CASSIGTRGTNYGYTF.

This chain uses TRBV6-5 with TRBJ2-7, with D hard to call. Trimming shortened V by 7 bases and J by 0 bases, and 7 bases separated the two germline ends. This CDR3 contains 12 residues. CDR1 is MNHEY and CDR2 is SVGAGI in the germline V gene. The CDR3 sequence: CASTVSSYEQYF. The CDR3 DNA sequence: TGTGCCAGCACAGTCAGCTCCTACGAGCAGTACTTC.

The V and J genes are TRBV5-1 and TRBJ1-5, with a tentative D call TRBD1 (5 bases). V lost 1 base and J lost 2, with 10 bases in between. CDR3 size: 15 residues. From germline, CDR1 is SGHRS and CDR2 YFSETQ. The DNA of the CDR3 is TGCGCCAGCAGCTTGTCGGGGGGGGGCAATCAGCCCCAGCATTTT. It is translated as CASSLSGGGNQPQHF.

This chain joins TRBV15 and TRBJ1-5, with 11 bases aligning to TRBD1. The CDR3 has 15 residues. From germline, CDR1 is LNHNV and CDR2 YYDKDF (reference sequence). V lost 1 base and J lost 6; bases outside the gene matches: 2. The DNA for the CDR3 is TGTGCCACCAGCAGAGCCGGGACAGGGGGTCAGCCCCAGCATTTT. Amino acid sequence: CATSRAGTGGQPQHF.